The T cell receptor beta chain under discussion was sequenced for a study of blood T cell repertoires in COVID-19. For the study at large: The study drew acute and convalescent COVID-19 samples from the United States, Italy and Spain. PBMCs, B-cell-depleted T cells, or T cells provided the cDNA or gDNA that made up the material.

In the original analysis: Amplification of reference gene primers was used by the study to estimate nucleated cell counts. The protocol was immunoSEQ multiplex PCR, while the TCRdb copy is restricted to in-frame clones and leaves out a portion. V, J and clone size are taken as reported in that table, and D and trimming were inferred from the DNA itself. The table shows some 160,000 clones, with 80% occurring only once. The CDR3 has 14 amino acids. Trimming cost V 2 bases and J 1 base, with 11 bases left between them. Germline V gene sequence: CDR1 GTSNPN, CDR2 SVGIG (reference sequence). The sample was peripheral blood. The chain carries TRBV30 and TRBJ2-5; no clear D. This TCR came from a man in his 70s with active or convalescent COVID-19. CDR3 loop: CAWSSGKPQETQYF. Written as DNA, the CDR3 is TGTGCCTGGAGTTCAGGAAAACCCCAAGAGACCCAGTACTTC.